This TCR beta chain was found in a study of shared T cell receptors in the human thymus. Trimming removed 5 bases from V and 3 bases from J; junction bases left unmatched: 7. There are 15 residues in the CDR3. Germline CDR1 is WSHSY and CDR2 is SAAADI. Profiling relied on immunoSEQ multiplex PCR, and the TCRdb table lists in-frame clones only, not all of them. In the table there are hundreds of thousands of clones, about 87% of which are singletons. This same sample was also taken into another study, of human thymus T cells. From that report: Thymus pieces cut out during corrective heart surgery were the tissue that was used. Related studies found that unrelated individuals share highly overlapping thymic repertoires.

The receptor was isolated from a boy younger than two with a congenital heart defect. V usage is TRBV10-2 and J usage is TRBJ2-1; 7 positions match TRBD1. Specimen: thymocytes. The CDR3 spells CASSNTGTDYNEQFF. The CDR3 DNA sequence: TGCGCCAGCAGTAATACCGGGACAGACTACAATGAGCAGTTCTTC.